Reported below is one TCR beta chain. Its binding antigen is unknown. There are no base qualities to consult, and no much larger clone falls within one base. This entry is derived from a study of blood T cell repertoires in COVID-19 (dated by TCRdb to the early 2020s). Background for the entire study: Samples covering the acute and convalescent phases of COVID-19 were provided by collaborators in the United States, Italy and Spain. Nearly every sample came with metadata listing a de-identified subject ID, COVID-19 status, age in years and sex. The dataset comprised deeply sampled blood TCRbeta repertoires from subjects exposed to, actively infected with, or recovered from COVID-19. Samples came from the ongoing ImmuneRACE study (first 160 participants) plus 1,254 subjects from 6 global collaborators. The prospective study material was composed of cDNA or gDNA derived from T cells, B-cell-depleted T cells, or PBMCs. The repertoires were released in a freely available public database intended as a resource for research on the immune response to SARS-CoV-2. Where HLA class I and class II types were available, the types were taken from metadata supplied by the sample provider, not from assay-based typing. The investigation overall reported the following: The amount of clinical and demographic metadata varied by source and participant and was provided uncurated.

The immunoSEQ Assay, a bias-controlled multiplex PCR, was used to amplify TCRbeta CDR3 regions from genomic DNA. The study's processing was this. The number of nucleated cells in each sample was estimated by amplification of reference gene primers within the assay. To quantify the absolute abundance of each unique TCRbeta CDR3 rearrangement, sequence reads were collapsed and filtered. For each sample, productive Simpson clonality was calculated as the square root of Simpson's diversity index over productive rearrangements. Entries here come from immuneACCESS through TCRdb and include only in-frame sequences with V and J called. Some clones fail to appear in such tables; in the studies checked, an unresolved V gene covers under half of the shortfall, and the cause of the remainder is unknown. D and trimming were read from the DNA, whereas the V and J calls and clone size are those reported in that table. This sample is represented by around 270,000 clones; around 87% of them were singletons. The ten largest account for under 2.5% of the sample.

The collaborating institutions used their own protocols to collect whole blood in K2EDTA tubes. For TCRbeta analysis, collaborators shipped samples as frozen whole blood, isolated PBMCs, or DNA extracted from either of those sample types. Unmatched junction bases come to 10, with V trimmed by 3 bases and J by 6 bases. The CDR3 holds 16 amino acids from the cysteine to the phenylalanine. Here the CDR3 DNA is all that survives: 48 bases in frame from base 1. CDR1 MGHRA and CDR2 YSYEKL were looked up in the germline V gene. The sample taken for sequencing was peripheral blood. This chain is built from TRBV4-1 and TRBJ2-1, with 8 central nucleotides matching TRBD2. The clonotype originates from a woman aged 50 to 65 with acute or convalescent COVID-19. The base sequence is TGCGCCAGCAGCCAGCCCGGGACTAGAGTTAGCAATGAGCAGTTCTTC. Its translation is CASSQPGTRVSNEQFF.